This TCR beta chain was observed in a study of blood T cells in healthy people across ages (dated by TCRdb to the mid-2010s). Turning to the overall study: In model experiments, template switching captured about one uniquely barcoded TCR beta cDNA molecule for every two T cells. Four age groups were formed from the donors: young (average about 16 years), middle-aged (just under 40), aged (about 62) and long-lived (roughly 81). To avoid experimental bias, donors of different ages were spread randomly across the sequencing lanes. For two donors (one aged 18 to 30 and one aged 80 or older), the study analyzed two additional independent replicas of 1 million unique cDNA reads from the same blood draw. The study measured age-related changes in TCR beta repertoire diversity using deep sequencing normalized with unique cDNA molecular identifiers. What the work shows at the level of the full study, not this receptor alone: Estimates of total diversity from one million sequenced T cells were regarded as lower bounds and underestimates. As age increased, observed TCR beta diversity per million T cells dropped in a roughly linear way, and a significant reduction was already evident by age 40. There was a strong correlation between observed TCR beta diversity and the percentage of naive T cells measured by flow cytometry. Compared with the aged group, the long-lived group had more naive CD4+ T cells, fewer expanded clones and increased TCR diversity, suggesting age selection. Since profiling was done on bulk unsorted PBMCs, naive and antigen-experienced compartments could not be conclusively compared. The CMV infection status of donors was not known, potentially confounding age-related changes in expanded clonotypes.

Library construction relied on 5' RACE. This sample was sequenced with an Illumina HiSeq 2500. A second 7 to 11 cycle PCR used a sample-barcoded 5' primer and a J-beta primer mix. A unique molecular identifier was introduced onto each TCR beta cDNA molecule by a template-switch 5' adaptor carrying 12 random nucleotides. Each sample yielded at least 2.5 million CDR3-containing paired-end reads. First-strand cDNA synthesis was performed from all RNA using the Mint cDNA synthesis kit, with priming by a TRBC-specific oligonucleotide. Following uracil-DNA glycosylase treatment, a first 18-cycle PCR with universal primers M1SS and BC2_uni_R was performed on all cDNA. From the authors' description of their analysis: For normalization, 1 million high-quality reads, each with a distinct molecular identifier, were randomly selected from each sample. Instead of being binned into consensus sequences, reads that shared molecular identifiers were thrown out. MiTCR, run with a Q25 quality threshold and the strictest error-elimination algorithm, handled CDR3 identification, clonotype clustering and error correction. A nonparametric unseen species model with Euler transformation was used to estimate a lower bound on total TCR beta diversity. TCRdb handled the public reads itself, with Q25 trimming in fastp and clone calling in MiXCR, and kept productive beta chains. Every distinct CDR3 protein forms one entry, paired with its most common genes and DNA. The V and J calls were determined by TCRdb, not by the authors. The sample contains nearly 1 million distinct CDR3 sequences, approximately 50% of them found a single time. The ten largest make up around a fifth of the sample.

The 39 donors, aged about 6 to 95 years, were systemically healthy Caucasian individuals from Russia. Around 10 milliliters of peripheral blood were drawn from each donor into EDTA-treated Vacutainer tubes. Ficoll-Paque density-gradient centrifugation was used to isolate PBMCs, with at least 6 million per sample. Trizol reagent was used to extract total RNA from the PBMCs, yielding at least 6 micrograms per sample. For every donor, an aliquot of PBMCs went through flow cytometry to measure the percentages of naive CD45RAhigh/CD27high T cells. Remarks on this clonotype: Its antigen target is currently unknown. Base qualities are not provided; no much larger clone lies one nucleotide away.

CDR1 and CDR2 are drawn from the germline V gene (reference sequence): DFQATT, SNEGSKA. Between the V and J ends, shortened by 0 bases and 5 bases respectively, the junction contains 9 bases. The CDR3 covers 13 residues, taking in both the cysteine and the phenylalanine. Of the read, only the CDR3 DNA is kept; its 39 bases are in frame from base 1. The TCR originated in a woman aged 55-70 years in good health. The rearranged chain carries TRBV20-1 and TRBJ2-3, with no D gene named confidently. Specimen: blood. DNA sequence: TGCAGTGCTAGAGATCTTTCAGGAGATACGCAGTATTTT. This sequence encodes CSARDLSGDTQYF.